This T cell receptor beta chain is drawn from a study of shared clonotypes between healthy human individuals. Study results and caveats: Sequencing depth was predicted to influence how clonotypes are shared among donors.

Germline CDR1 is SGHTA and CDR2 is FQGTGA. Trimming left V 6 bases short and J 1 base short, with 9 bases between. There are 13 residues in the CDR3. Genomic DNA from unsorted samples was obtained from about 88 million PBMCs (per sample). TCRdb's copy holds only in-frame clones and misses some; the assay was immunoSEQ multiplex PCR. The data show about 490,000 clones, 65% to 80% seen once. Note on this clone: The target antigen is unknown.

Sequencing was performed on PBMCs. The receptor was derived from a woman in her thirties or forties in good health. Some clones in this sample may be carry-over from other donors' samples. The rearrangement uses TRBV7-3 and TRBJ1-1; D unresolved. CDR3 residues: CASSHAGNTEAFF. CDR3 nucleotide sequence: TGTGCCAGCAGTCATGCAGGGAACACTGAAGCTTTCTTT.